This is a list of T cell receptor beta chains from one sample in a study of blood T cell repertoires in COVID-19. Repertoires were generated with immunoSEQ multiplex PCR, while TCRdb's copy carries only in-frame clones and drops some. The profile shows 150,000 to 200,000 clones, about three quarters of them singletons. Material: peripheral blood. These receptors were taken from a woman aged 70 to 79 with acute or convalescent COVID-19. Both conserved end residues are part of each CDR3. Each record gives: J gene, CDR3 length, clone size, D gene, V gene, CDR3 DNA, CDR3 protein. The D gene is left open where the match is weak. The listing skips clone size in some rows; elsewhere it reads once, few, many or a size class.

TRBJ1-6,14,.,TRBD1,TRBV7-2,TGTGCCAGCAGCCACACAGGGGGTGATTCACCCCTCCACTTT,CASSHTGGDSPLHF
TRBJ1-1,16,.,.,TRBV6-5,TGTGCCAGCAGTTACTCGTTCGCCGGTATGAACACTGAAGCTTTCTTT,CASSYSFAGMNTEAFF
TRBJ2-1,18,.,TRBD1,TRBV5-5,TGTGCCAGCAGCAAGGGACAGGGGGCCGGCGGGGCAAACAATGAGCAGTTCTTC,CASSKGQGAGGANNEQFF
TRBJ1-1,14,.,.,TRBV2,TGTGCCAGCAGTTTTGACAATCTGAACACTGAAGCTTTCTTT,CASSFDNLNTEAFF
TRBJ1-5,15,.,.,TRBV21-1,TGTGCCAGCCTGACCGGGACAGGGGGCGTACAGCCCCAGCATTTT,CASLTGTGGVQPQHF
TRBJ1-1,16,.,.,TRBV5-1,TGCGCCAGCAGCTTGGAGGGCGCTGCCCAGGGCACTGAAGCTTTCTTT,CASSLEGAAQGTEAFF
TRBJ2-7,15,once,TRBD2,TRBV9,TGTGCCAGCAGCGTAGGAGGCGGGAGGGATCACGAGCAGTACTTC,CASSVGGGRDHEQYF
TRBJ2-1,15,.,.,TRBV5-8,TGTGCCAGCAGCTTGAGTGCGAGCTCCTACAATGAGCAGTTCTTC,CASSLSASSYNEQFF
TRBJ1-1,17,.,TRBD1,TRBV5-4,TGTGCCAGCAGCTCCTTCGGGGGACAGGGGAAGGGAACTGAAGCTTTCTTT,CASSSFGGQGKGTEAFF
TRBJ1-4,16,.,TRBD1,TRBV7-4,TGTGCCAGCAGCTGGAACCAGGGACAGCATAATGAAAAACTGTTTTTT,CASSWNQGQHNEKLFF
TRBJ1-6,15,once,TRBD1,TRBV13,TGTGCCAGCAGTATGCAGGGGGTTTATAATTCACCCCTCCACTTT,CASSMQGVYNSPLHF
TRBJ2-7,14,.,.,TRBV24-1,TGTGCCACCAGTGATTCTAGGGGATCCTACGAGCAGTACTTC,CATSDSRGSYEQYF
TRBJ1-6,15,.,TRBD1,TRBV28,TGTGCCAGCAGCTTCCCGCAGGGGACAGGATCACCCCTCCACTTT,CASSFPQGTGSPLHF
TRBJ1-2,13,.,.,TRBV19,TGTGCCAGTAGTATAGCAGGGATAGATGGCTACACCTTC,CASSIAGIDGYTF
TRBJ2-7,16,.,TRBD1,TRBV18,TGTGCCAGCTCACCACCCGACAGGGCGGGTCGAGGCGAGCAGTACTTC,CASSPPDRAGRGEQYF
TRBJ1-6,14,.,.,TRBV5-4,TGTGCCAGCAGCTTGGAACAGGGAGACTCACCCCTCCACTTT,CASSLEQGDSPLHF
TRBJ2-7,16,few,TRBD2,TRBV9,TGTGCCAGCAGCGTAGATGCGGGAGGTCCCTCTTACGAGCAGTACTTC,CASSVDAGGPSYEQYF
TRBJ1-2,18,.,.,TRBV6-1,TGTGCCAGCAGTGAAGCGCATCGGATAGGGGGAGTGGGTTATGGCTACACCTTC,CASSEAHRIGGVGYGYTF
TRBJ2-2,15,.,TRBD2,TRBV19,TGTGCCAGTAGTTCCGGACTAGCTACGTCCGGGGAGCTGTTTTTT,CASSSGLATSGELFF
TRBJ1-4,15,.,.,TRBV5-1,TGCGCCAGCAGCTTGGTCGGGGCAACTAATGAAAAACTGTTTTTT,CASSLVGATNEKLFF
TRBJ2-3,15,once,.,TRBV19,TGTGCCAGTACTCCCATACTAGAGTTCACAGATACGCAGTATTTT,CASTPILEFTDTQYF
TRBJ2-1,15,.,TRBD2,TRBV9,TGTGCCAGCAGCGTAGCGACTAGCACTTTCAATGAGCAGTTCTTC,CASSVATSTFNEQFF
TRBJ1-5,13,medium-sized,.,TRBV6-1,TGTGCCAGCAATGAACAGAGCAATCAGCCCCAGCATTTT,CASNEQSNQPQHF
TRBJ2-2,13,.,.,TRBV15,TGTGCCACCAGCATCTTAAACACCGGGGAGCTGTTTTTT,CATSILNTGELFF
TRBJ2-6,21,.,TRBD2,TRBV24-1,TGTGCCACCAGTGATTCTAGCGGGAGGTCTTCATGGGGCTCTGGGGCCAACGTCCTGACTTTC,CATSDSSGRSSWGSGANVLTF
TRBJ2-1,19,.,TRBD2,TRBV4-1,TGCGCCAGCAGCGCTCAACTAGCGGGAGGCGGTGGCGCCTACAATGAGCAGTTCTTC,CASSAQLAGGGGAYNEQFF
TRBJ1-2,13,.,TRBD1,TRBV29-1,TGCAGCGTCGTCCAGGGGGCGCGAGATGGCTACACCTTC,CSVVQGARDGYTF
TRBJ2-4,15,.,.,TRBV21-1,TGTGCCAGCAGCAAAAGGGGCGGGAGAGCGAACATTCAGTACTTC,CASSKRGGRANIQYF
TRBJ2-3,15,.,.,TRBV5-1,TGCGCCAGCAGCTTCCGGGCAGGGAGCACAGATACGCAGTATTTT,CASSFRAGSTDTQYF
TRBJ1-4,15,few,TRBD1,TRBV4-1,TGCGCCAGCAGCCAAACCGGGACAGCGTATGAAAAACTGTTTTTT,CASSQTGTAYEKLFF
TRBJ1-4,13,.,TRBD1,TRBV19,TGTGCCAGTAGTTCGACAGGGGGGCAAAAACTGTTTTTT,CASSSTGGQKLFF
TRBJ1-4,15,few,TRBD1,TRBV19,TGTGCCAGTCACTCGTCAGACAGGGGGTACGAAAAACTGTTTTTT,CASHSSDRGYEKLFF
TRBJ2-2,15,.,.,TRBV7-9,TGTGCCAGCAGCTTAGGGGACTTCGGCACCGGGGAGCTGTTTTTT,CASSLGDFGTGELFF
TRBJ1-3,15,.,TRBD1,TRBV5-6,TGTGCCAGCAGCCCGGGACAGGGGGTAGGAAACACCATATATTTT,CASSPGQGVGNTIYF
TRBJ2-1,14,.,TRBD2,TRBV10-2,TGCGCCAGCAGTGCTAGCGGGAGGGCCAATGAGCAGTTCTTC,CASSASGRANEQFF
TRBJ1-2,16,many,.,TRBV3-1/TRBV3-2,TGTGCCAGCAGCCAATCCCGTATTAGGGGCGCTAAAGGCTACACCTTC,CASSQSRIRGAKGYTF
TRBJ1-5,14,few,.,TRBV15,TGTGCCACCAGCCCTGGACAGATCATTCAGCCCCAGCATTTT,CATSPGQIIQPQHF
TRBJ1-2,14,.,TRBD1,TRBV5-4,TGTGCCAGCAGCCAAGACAGGGGGCAGTATGGCTACACCTTC,CASSQDRGQYGYTF
TRBJ1-5,13,.,.,TRBV19,TGTGCCGGATCGACAGGTCTCTATCAGCCCCAGCATTTT,CAGSTGLYQPQHF
TRBJ2-6,17,.,.,TRBV19,TGTGCCAGTAGTACCGGGACTTTACCCTCTGGGGCCAACGTCCTGACTTTC,CASSTGTLPSGANVLTF
TRBJ2-3,14,.,.,TRBV4-1,TGCGCCAGCAGCCCACCGGGACTCCCAAATACGCAGTATTTT,CASSPPGLPNTQYF
TRBJ1-1,14,.,TRBD1,TRBV24-1,TGTGCCACCAGTGATTCCACAGGGGTGGGTGAAGCTTTCTTT,CATSDSTGVGEAFF
TRBJ2-1,15,.,TRBD2,TRBV18,TGTGCCAGCTCACAGAGGACTAGCGGGAGTGATGAGCAGTTCTTC,CASSQRTSGSDEQFF